A selection of T cell receptor beta chains follows, all from one sample in a study of T cell changes during pregnancy in multiple sclerosis. The method was immunoSEQ multiplex PCR; TCRdb's version includes in-frame clones alone and lacks a portion of them. The data contain tens of thousands of clones, approximately 92% of them singletons. The sequences come from CD8+ T cells from peripheral blood mononuclear cells, collected after pregnancy. These receptors originate from a female donor with multiple sclerosis, enrolled in a pregnancy study. Both conserved end residues are part of each CDR3. D genes are given only for firm matches. The size of a clone is reported for some rows only, either as once, few or many, or as a class for expanded clones.

j_call cdr3_length v_call clone_size d_call cdr3_nt cdr3_aa
TRBJ2-7 15 TRBV27 - TRBD2 TGTGCCAGCAGTTTATCGGGGGGGTATAGGAACGAGCAGTACTTC CASSLSGGYRNEQYF
TRBJ1-1 14 TRBV28 once - TGTGCCAGCAGTTTACCCCGGAGGAACACTGAAGCTTTCTTT CASSLPRRNTEAFF
TRBJ2-7 15 TRBV5-1 - TRBD2 TGCGCCAGCAGCGAACCGCCTAGCGGGGTTTACGAGCAGTACTTC CASSEPPSGVYEQYF
TRBJ1-4 15 TRBV7-2 - - TGTGCCAGCAGCTTCGAGGGGGCAACTAATGAAAAACTGTTTTTT CASSFEGATNEKLFF
TRBJ1-1 16 TRBV15 - - TGTGCCACCAGCAGTAGGAACTGGGACATGAACACTGAAGCTTTCTTT CATSSRNWDMNTEAFF
TRBJ2-2 17 TRBV4-1 - - TGCGCCAGCAGCCCCTGGGGGGCGGGGGTGAACACCGGGGAGCTGTTTTTT CASSPWGAGVNTGELFF
TRBJ2-7 17 TRBV5-6 - TRBD2 TGTGCCAGCAGCCATACGACCGGGACTAGCGGGAGGTACGAGCAGTACTTC CASSHTTGTSGRYEQYF
TRBJ2-1 13 TRBV5-1 once TRBD2 TGCGCCAGCAACGGACTAGCGGACAATGAGCAGTTCTTC CASNGLADNEQFF
TRBJ1-4 14 TRBV4-1 - - TGCGCCAGCAGCCAAGCACGGTTAAATGAAAAACTGTTTTTT CASSQARLNEKLFF
TRBJ2-2 14 TRBV2 once - TGTGCCAGCTTGGGGGGGGGACAAACCGGGGAGCTGTTTTTT CASLGGGQTGELFF
TRBJ2-7 13 TRBV2 - - TGTGCCAGCAGTTTAAACTACCCCTACGAGCAGTACTTC CASSLNYPYEQYF
TRBJ2-2 14 TRBV2 once - TGTGCCAGCAGTGAGGTCCGGGTCACCGGGGAGCTGTTTTTT CASSEVRVTGELFF
TRBJ2-2 12 TRBV27 - - TGTGCCAGCAGTTTCTCTGCCGGGGAGCTGTTTTTT CASSFSAGELFF
TRBJ1-2 13 TRBV2 - TRBD1 TGTGCCAGCAAGGGGACAGGGGGACTTGGCTACACCTTC CASKGTGGLGYTF
TRBJ1-1 13 TRBV6-5 - - TGTGCCAGCAGCTTGGGGGGGAACACTGAAGCTTTCTTT CASSLGGNTEAFF
TRBJ2-2 15 TRBV5-6 - - TGTGCCAGCAGCTTGGAAGGGCAGGGTACCGGGGAGCTGTTTTTT CASSLEGQGTGELFF
TRBJ1-2 17 TRBV5-1 - TRBD1 TGCGCCAGCAGCTTAAGGACAGGGCCGCAACTAAACTATGGCTACACCTTC CASSLRTGPQLNYGYTF
TRBJ1-2 15 TRBV4-1 - - TGCGCCAGCAGCCCGCAGAGCGGGAATGGCTATGGCTACACCTTC CASSPQSGNGYGYTF
TRBJ2-1 12 TRBV5-4 medium-sized - TGTGCCAGCAGCACGGTGCGCACTGAGCAGTTCTTC CASSTVRTEQFF
TRBJ1-5 13 TRBV9 - - TGTGCCAGCAGCGCCCAGGTCAATCAGCCCCAGCATTTT CASSAQVNQPQHF
TRBJ1-2 12 TRBV29-1 - - TGCAGCGCCTATCGAAGGGGCTATGGCTACACCTTC CSAYRRGYGYTF
TRBJ2-1 16 TRBV11-2 - TRBD2 TGTGCCAGCAGCTTAGGACTAGCGGGAGCTTACAATGAGCAGTTCTTC CASSLGLAGAYNEQFF
TRBJ1-4 15 TRBV5-1 - - TGCGCCAGCAGCTTGGAAGGGGGAGCTAATGAAAAACTGTTTTTT CASSLEGGANEKLFF
TRBJ1-5 15 TRBV27 - TRBD1 TGTGCCAGCAGTCCGAGAGGAGACAGGGGCCAGCCCCAGCATTTT CASSPRGDRGQPQHF
TRBJ1-2 10 TRBV2 - TRBD1 TGTGCGTTCAGGGGGCATGGCTACACCTTC CAFRGHGYTF
TRBJ2-5 15 TRBV5-1 - TRBD1 TGCGCCAGCAGCCTCTCGTCAGGGGGCAGGGAGACCCAGTACTTC CASSLSSGGRETQYF
TRBJ1-5 15 TRBV19 - TRBD1 TGTGCCAGTTCCTACAGGGGGGCAGGGGCTCAGCCCCAGCATTTT CASSYRGAGAQPQHF
TRBJ1-5 14 TRBV27 - - TGTGCCAGCAGTTTTCGGGGAGTGAATCAGCCCCAGCATTTT CASSFRGVNQPQHF
TRBJ2-5 15 TRBV5-1 - - TGCGCCAGCAGCTTGGACCAGGGGGGAACAGAGACCCAGTACTTC CASSLDQGGTETQYF
TRBJ2-7 13 TRBV9 - - TGTGCCAGCAGCGCCGGCAGGGTGGACGAGCAGTACTTC CASSAGRVDEQYF
TRBJ2-7 14 TRBV6-1 - - TGTGCCAGCAGTGACATAGAAAGCTCCTACGAGCAGTACTTC CASSDIESSYEQYF
TRBJ2-7 16 TRBV6-1 - - TGTGCCAGCAGTGAGGGGGTGGAGGGGTTCTCCTACGAGCAGTACTTC CASSEGVEGFSYEQYF
TRBJ2-7 16 TRBV28 - TRBD1 TGTGCCAGCAGTTTGGGTACCGGGACAGGCTTCTACGAGCAGTACTTC CASSLGTGTGFYEQYF
TRBJ2-1 14 TRBV7-9 - TRBD1 TGTGCCAGCAGCTCACGGACAGGAGACAATGAGCAGTTCTTC CASSSRTGDNEQFF
TRBJ1-5 18 TRBV27 - - TGTGCCAGCAGTTTAACGGGGCCGGGGGGGGCCGTAGATCAGCCCCAGCATTTT CASSLTGPGGAVDQPQHF
TRBJ2-3 15 TRBV9 - - TGTGCCAGCAGCGTAGACGGCGGGGTCGTAGATACGCAGTATTTT CASSVDGGVVDTQYF
TRBJ2-1 14 TRBV2 - TRBD2 TGTGCCAGCACGACTAGCGGGGGAAACAATGAGCAGTTCTTC CASTTSGGNNEQFF
TRBJ1-2 15 TRBV27 - - TGTGCCAGCAGTTCCACCCCGGACAGAACCTATGGCTACACCTTC CASSSTPDRTYGYTF
TRBJ1-6 15 TRBV9 - - TGTGCCAGCAGCGTAGATGGGTCGCGGAATTCACCCCTCCACTTT CASSVDGSRNSPLHF
TRBJ1-1 15 TRBV7-9 - - TGTGCCAGCAGCTTAGGGGGACTCTCCGAAACTGAAGCTTTCTTT CASSLGGLSETEAFF
TRBJ2-3 16 TRBV12-5 - TRBD2 TGTGCTAGCGATGGGACTAGCGGGCCCCTGAGGGATACGCAGTATTTT CASDGTSGPLRDTQYF
TRBJ2-5 17 TRBV15 - TRBD1 TGTGCCACCAGCAGAGTCGCGGCAGGGGGATTGGGAGAGACCCAGTACTTC CATSRVAAGGLGETQYF
TRBJ2-1 20 TRBV15 - TRBD1 TGTGCCACCAGCAGAGAGAGAGGGACAGTTAGCTCTCGTGGAGGCAATGAGCAGTTCTTC CATSRERGTVSSRGGNEQFF
TRBJ2-7 13 TRBV7-9 - - TGTGCCAGACGACCGGGACAAAGCTACGAGCAGTACTTC CARRPGQSYEQYF
TRBJ1-2 15 TRBV9 - - TGTGCCAGCAGCCCTCAGAGGACAACTAACTATGGCTACACCTTC CASSPQRTTNYGYTF
TRBJ2-3 15 TRBV9 medium-sized TRBD2 TGTGCCAGCAGCTCTAGCGGGAGGGGGGCAGATACGCAGTATTTT CASSSSGRGADTQYF
TRBJ2-3 16 TRBV18 - TRBD2 TGTGCCAGCTCACCTGCGACTAGCGGGAGCACAGATACGCAGTATTTT CASSPATSGSTDTQYF
TRBJ2-2 15 TRBV5-1 - - TGCGCCAGCAGACTACTCAAACTTAACACCGGGGAGCTGTTTTTT CASRLLKLNTGELFF
TRBJ2-7 16 TRBV7-9 - - TGTGCCAGCAGCTCCATCGACAGGCGGGTTACCTACGAGCAGTACTTC CASSSIDRRVTYEQYF
TRBJ1-1 15 TRBV10-3 - TRBD1 TGTGCCATCAAGACAGGGAAGGGGGTGAACACTGAAGCTTTCTTT CAIKTGKGVNTEAFF
TRBJ2-7 15 TRBV7-2 - TRBD2 TGTGCCAGCAGAGACCCGGGACTACTAGTGAACGAGCAGTACTTC CASRDPGLLVNEQYF
TRBJ1-2 13 TRBV25-1 - - TGTGCCAGCAGTGGCGGGGGGTACTATGGCTACACCTTC CASSGGGYYGYTF
TRBJ2-1 15 TRBV2 - TRBD2 TGTGCCAGCAATCTGCCGCGGGGGGCGTCAAATGAGCAGTTCTTC CASNLPRGASNEQFF
TRBJ1-1 15 TRBV29-1 few TRBD1 TGCAGCGTACTGATGCCCGGGACAGGGTTGACTGAAGCTTTCTTT CSVLMPGTGLTEAFF
TRBJ1-4 15 TRBV28 - - TGTGCCAGCAGTTCGAGAATTACAACTAATGAAAAACTGTTTTTT CASSSRITTNEKLFF
TRBJ2-7 13 TRBV14 - TRBD1 TGTGCCAGCAGCCAGACAGGGGGCAGCGAGCAGTACTTC CASSQTGGSEQYF
TRBJ2-1 15 TRBV9 - - TGTGCCAGCAGCGTCGGCGGGCTGTCTTACAATGAGCAGTTCTTC CASSVGGLSYNEQFF
TRBJ2-1 14 TRBV28 - TRBD1 TGTGCCAGCAGGGACAGGGGCTCCTACAATGAGCAGTTCTTC CASRDRGSYNEQFF
TRBJ2-3 15 TRBV14 - - TGTGCCAGCAGCCTCGGGGGTAGGACGACAGATACGCAGTATTTT CASSLGGRTTDTQYF